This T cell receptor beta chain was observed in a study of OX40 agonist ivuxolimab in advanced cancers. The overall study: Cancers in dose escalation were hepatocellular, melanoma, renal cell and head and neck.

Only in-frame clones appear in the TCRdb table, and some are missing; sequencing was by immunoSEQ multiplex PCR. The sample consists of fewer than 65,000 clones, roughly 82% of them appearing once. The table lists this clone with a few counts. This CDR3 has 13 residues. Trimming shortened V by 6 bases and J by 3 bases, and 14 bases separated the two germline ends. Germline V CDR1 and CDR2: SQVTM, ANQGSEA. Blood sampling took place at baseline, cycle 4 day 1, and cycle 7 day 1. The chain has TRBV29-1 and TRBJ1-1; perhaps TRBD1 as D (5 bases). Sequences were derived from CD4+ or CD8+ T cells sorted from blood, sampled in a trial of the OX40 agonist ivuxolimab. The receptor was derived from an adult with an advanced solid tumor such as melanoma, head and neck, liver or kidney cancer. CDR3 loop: CSVQKGIDTEAFF. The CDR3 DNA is TGCAGCGTCCAAAAGGGGATCGACACTGAAGCTTTCTTT.